This TCR beta chain derives from a study of identical twins. Regarding the study as a whole: Monozygotic twin pairs showed more out-of-frame TCR alpha sharing than models estimated. While abundant cord blood beta clonotypes carried fewer insertions, memory repertoires showed no such pattern. Partly confounded zero-insertion analyses could result from invariant MAIT and iNKT cells.

The V end lost 8 bases, the J end lost 1 base, and 17 bases lay between the germline ends. The CDR3 is made up of 14 amino acids. The germline V gene has CDR1 SQVTM and CDR2 ANQGSEA. TCRdb independently ran MiXCR on the 5' RACE reads; one entry per CDR3 protein. The data contain around 650,000 distinct CDR3 sequences, under 8.5% of them singletons. This clonotype was found a few times. As yet, its antigen is unknown. The data also belong to a second study, concerning yellow fever vaccine responses in identical twins.

This sequence was found in a woman aged 18-35 years in good health. The chain links TRBV29-1 to TRBJ1-1; D not certain. The sequenced sample consisted of PBMCs. Here the CDR3 reads CSSSGKGKNTEAFF. As DNA, the CDR3 is TGCAGCTCCTCCGGAAAGGGAAAGAACACTGAAGCTTTCTTT.